These T cell receptor beta chains were read from a single sample in a study of cytomegalovirus exposure and HLA in healthy donors. Produced via immunoSEQ multiplex PCR; TCRdb's table is partial and in-frame only. The sample has approximately 200,000 clones, 80% to 95% seen once. Sequenced material: PBMCs. These receptors were obtained from a woman under 30 in good health and CMV-seronegative. The CDR3 runs from the conserved cysteine through the conserved F or W. Each record gives: clone size, D gene, J gene, V gene, CDR3 DNA, CDR3 protein. The D gene is left open where the match is weak. For some rows the clone size is stated as once, few or many, or as a class when expanded; others skip it.

once TRBD2 TRBJ2-3 TRBV28 TGTGCCAGCAGTTTACTCCGGGGACTAGCGGGCACAGATACGCAGTATTTT CASSLLRGLAGTDTQYF
- - TRBJ2-4 TRBV6-5 TGTGCCAGCAGTCCCCAGGGGCTAAAATACATTCAGTACTTC CASSPQGLKYIQYF
once TRBD2 TRBJ2-1 TRBV27 TGTGCCAGCAGTTCCCGGGTTAGCGGGGGGAATGAGCAGTTCTTC CASSSRVSGGNEQFF
- TRBD1 TRBJ1-3 TRBV5-1 TGCGCCAGCAGCTTGGGACAGGGGGCCTCTGGAAACACCATATATTTT CASSLGQGASGNTIYF
once - TRBJ2-7 TRBV5-1 TGCGCCAGCAGCTTGGTGAGGTCCCACTTAGACTCCTACGAGCAGTACTTC CASSLVRSHLDSYEQYF
- TRBD1 TRBJ2-4 TRBV2 TGTGCCAGCAGTATCGACAGGGGAGGCATTCAGTACTTC CASSIDRGGIQYF
- - TRBJ1-1 TRBV21-1 TGTGCCACACCCTACAGGACAGTCGCGCCGGAGACACACACTGAAGCTTTCTTT CATPYRTVAPETHTEAFF
- TRBD1 TRBJ2-1 TRBV10-2 TGCGCCAGCAGTGATCGATTGGGACAGGGGAGGAATGAGCAGTTCTTC CASSDRLGQGRNEQFF
- TRBD1 TRBJ2-7 TRBV18 TGTGCCAGCTCCCCCGGACAGGGGGCCTACGAGCAGTACTTC CASSPGQGAYEQYF
- TRBD1 TRBJ2-5 TRBV30 TGTGCCTGGAGTGGAAGGGACAGACAAGAGACCCAGTACTTC CAWSGRDRQETQYF
- - TRBJ2-5 TRBV7-6 TGTGCCAGCAGCGACCGGACTGCACAAGAGACCCAGTACTTC CASSDRTAQETQYF
- TRBD2 TRBJ2-5 TRBV27 TGTGCCAGCAGTTTGAACCTAGCGGGAGTAGGAGAGACCCAGTACTTC CASSLNLAGVGETQYF
- TRBD1 TRBJ1-3 TRBV6-4 TGTGCCAGAACAGGGGAACCTGGAAACACCATATATTTT CARTGEPGNTIYF
- TRBD2 TRBJ2-1 TRBV11-2 TGTGCCAGCAGCCGACTAGCGGGTAATGAGCAGTTCTTC CASSRLAGNEQFF
- - TRBJ2-7 TRBV5-4 TGTGCCAGCAGCTACGGGGGATTAAGCTCCTACGAGCAGTACTTC CASSYGGLSSYEQYF
- - TRBJ1-2 TRBV19 TGTGCCAGTAGTCCACTCCTAACGGGTGCGGTAGCTAACTATGGCTACACCTTC CASSPLLTGAVANYGYTF
- - TRBJ2-3 TRBV29-1 TGCAGCGGGCGGGACAGCCTCACAGATACGCAGTATTTT CSGRDSLTDTQYF
- - TRBJ2-1 TRBV11-2 TGTGCCAGCAGCTCAATTTGGACAAACCACAATGAGCAGTTCTTC CASSSIWTNHNEQFF
- - TRBJ1-2 TRBV19 TGTGCCAGTAGTATGGTAGTTAACTATGGCTACACCTTC CASSMVVNYGYTF
- - TRBJ1-5 TRBV28 TGTGCCAGCAGCCCAATCGGAGCGGCCGAGCCCCAGCATTTT CASSPIGAAEPQHF
- - TRBJ2-2 TRBV2 TGTGCCAGCAGTGGTTTGAGAGACGGGGAGCTGTTTTTT CASSGLRDGELFF
- TRBD1 TRBJ1-2 TRBV9 TGTGCCAGCAGCGTAGTCACAGGGGGCTATGGCTACACCTTC CASSVVTGGYGYTF
- TRBD1 TRBJ1-1 TRBV5-1 TGCGCCAGCAGATCAACCGGGACAGCCATGAACACTGAAGCTTTCTTT CASRSTGTAMNTEAFF
- TRBD2 TRBJ2-3 TRBV6-4 TGTGCCAGCAGTGACTCTACTAGCGGGAGTGGCACAGATACGCAGTATTTT CASSDSTSGSGTDTQYF
- TRBD1 TRBJ2-7 TRBV5-1 TGCGCCAGCAGCCTCATACAGGGGTACGAGCAGTACTTC CASSLIQGYEQYF
- TRBD2 TRBJ2-5 TRBV7-6 TGTGCCAGCAGCTTAGCGTCCGCGGGAGTAGATGAGACCCAGTACTTC CASSLASAGVDETQYF
- TRBD2 TRBJ2-1 TRBV5-1 TGCGCCAGCAGCTTTAGCGGGAGGGAGAACAATGAGCAGTTCTTC CASSFSGRENNEQFF
- - TRBJ1-1 TRBV28 TGTGCCAGCAGTTTGAGTGGGGGAGGAACTGAAGCTTTCTTT CASSLSGGGTEAFF
- - TRBJ2-7 TRBV18 TGTGCCAGCTCACCACCGATGCGGGTCTACGAGCAGTACTTC CASSPPMRVYEQYF
- TRBD2 TRBJ2-7 TRBV19 TGTGCCAGTAGTCCCAGCGGGAGCCTATCCTCCTACGAGCAGTACTTC CASSPSGSLSSYEQYF
- - TRBJ1-3 TRBV5-4 TGTGCCAGCAGCTTTAAACAGGGTGCTGGAAACACCATATATTTT CASSFKQGAGNTIYF
- - TRBJ1-1 TRBV29-1 TGCAGCGTTTTTTCTGGGCTTAAGGAGGACACTGAAGCTTTCTTT CSVFSGLKEDTEAFF
- TRBD1 TRBJ1-4 TRBV19 TGTGCCAGTACCACTGGGACAGGGATCGAAAAACTGTTTTTT CASTTGTGIEKLFF
- TRBD2 TRBJ2-3 TRBV15 TGTGCCACCAGCACGACATTAGCGGGAGGCCCATCTAGTAGCACAGATACGCAGTATTTT CATSTTLAGGPSSSTDTQYF
- TRBD2 TRBJ2-7 TRBV19 TGTGCCAGTAGTGGAGCGGGAGGGGCCTACGAGCAGTACTTC CASSGAGGAYEQYF
- TRBD1 TRBJ1-4 TRBV6-1 TGTGCCAGCAGTTATACGACAGGGATGGAAAAACTGTTTTTT CASSYTTGMEKLFF
- TRBD1 TRBJ2-3 TRBV19 TGTGCCAGTAGTATGACTGACAGGGGCCCCGAACAGTATTTT CASSMTDRGPEQYF
- TRBD1 TRBJ1-1 TRBV5-1 TGCGCCAGCAGCTCGGAGGGGGCAGGGAAGAGCGACACTGAAGCTTTCTTT CASSSEGAGKSDTEAFF
- - TRBJ1-1 TRBV6-4 TGTGCCAGCAGTCTACAATCGGGGGGCTTCACTGAAGCTTTCTTT CASSLQSGGFTEAFF